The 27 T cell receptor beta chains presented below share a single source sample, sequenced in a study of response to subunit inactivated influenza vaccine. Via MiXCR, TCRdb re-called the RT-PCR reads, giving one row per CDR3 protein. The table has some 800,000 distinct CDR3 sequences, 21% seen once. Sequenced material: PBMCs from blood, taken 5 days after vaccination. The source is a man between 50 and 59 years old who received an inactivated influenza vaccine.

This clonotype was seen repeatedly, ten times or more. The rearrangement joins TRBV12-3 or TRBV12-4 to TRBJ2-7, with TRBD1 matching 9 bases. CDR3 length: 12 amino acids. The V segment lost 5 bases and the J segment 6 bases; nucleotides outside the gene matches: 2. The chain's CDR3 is CASSVTGGEQYF. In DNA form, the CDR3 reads TGTGCCAGCAGTGTGACAGGGGGCGAGCAGTACTTC.

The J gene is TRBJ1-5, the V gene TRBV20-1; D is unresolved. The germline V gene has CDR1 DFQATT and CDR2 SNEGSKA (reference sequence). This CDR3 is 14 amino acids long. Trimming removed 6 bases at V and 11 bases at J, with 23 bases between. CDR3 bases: TGCAGTGCAGAGAATACACGGGATCTCGCGTCCCAGCATTTT. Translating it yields CSAENTRDLASQHF.

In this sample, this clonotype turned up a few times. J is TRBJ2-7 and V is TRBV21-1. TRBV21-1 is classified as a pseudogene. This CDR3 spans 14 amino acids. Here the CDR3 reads CASSLRRCSYEQYF. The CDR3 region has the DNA TGTGCCAGCAGCCTTCGGAGGTGCTCCTACGAGCAGTACTTC.

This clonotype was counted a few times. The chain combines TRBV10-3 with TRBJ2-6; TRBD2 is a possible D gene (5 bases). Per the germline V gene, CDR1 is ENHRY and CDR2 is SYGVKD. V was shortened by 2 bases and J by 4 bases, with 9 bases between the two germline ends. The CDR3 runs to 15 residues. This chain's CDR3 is CAISEKRAGANVLTF. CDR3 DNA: TGTGCCATCAGTGAGAAGAGGGCCGGGGCCAACGTCCTGACTTTC.

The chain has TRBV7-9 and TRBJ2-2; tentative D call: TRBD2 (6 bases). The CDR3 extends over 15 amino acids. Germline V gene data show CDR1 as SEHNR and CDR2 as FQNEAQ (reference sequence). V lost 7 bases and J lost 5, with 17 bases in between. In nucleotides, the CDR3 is TGTGCCAGCACCCCTTGGAGGGTCCGGACCGGGGAGCTGTTTTTT. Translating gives CASTPWRVRTGELFF.

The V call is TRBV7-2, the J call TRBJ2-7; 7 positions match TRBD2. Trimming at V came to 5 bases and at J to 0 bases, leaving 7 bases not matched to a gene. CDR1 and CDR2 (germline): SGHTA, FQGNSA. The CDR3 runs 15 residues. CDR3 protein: CASSPSRGSSYEQYF. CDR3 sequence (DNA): TGTGCCAGCAGCCCATCTCGCGGGAGCTCCTACGAGCAGTACTTC. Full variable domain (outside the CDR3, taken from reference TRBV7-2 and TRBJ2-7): GAGVSQSPSNKVTEKGKDVELRCDPISGHTALYWYRQSLGQGLEFLIYFQGNSAPDKSGLPSDRFSAERTGGSVSTLTIQRTQQEDSAVYLCASSPSRGSSYEQYFGPGTRLTVT.

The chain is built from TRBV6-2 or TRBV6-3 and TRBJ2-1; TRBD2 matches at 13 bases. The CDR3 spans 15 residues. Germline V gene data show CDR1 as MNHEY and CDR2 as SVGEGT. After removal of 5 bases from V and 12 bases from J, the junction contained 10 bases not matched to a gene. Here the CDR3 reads CASSPRLAGGSAQFF. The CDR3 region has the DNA TGTGCCAGCAGTCCCCGACTAGCGGGGGGCTCGGCGCAGTTCTTC.

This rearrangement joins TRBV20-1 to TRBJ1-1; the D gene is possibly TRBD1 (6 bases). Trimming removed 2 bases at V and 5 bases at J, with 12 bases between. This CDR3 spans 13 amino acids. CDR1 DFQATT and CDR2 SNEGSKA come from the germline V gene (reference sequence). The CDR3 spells CSARNREKTEAFF. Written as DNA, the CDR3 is TGCAGTGCTAGAAACAGGGAGAAGACTGAAGCTTTCTTT.

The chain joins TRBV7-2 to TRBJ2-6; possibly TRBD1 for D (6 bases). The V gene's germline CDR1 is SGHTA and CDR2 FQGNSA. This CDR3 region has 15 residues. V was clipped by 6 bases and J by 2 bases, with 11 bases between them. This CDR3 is CASRMRGTGANVLTF. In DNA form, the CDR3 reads TGTGCCAGCAGGATGAGGGGGACTGGGGCCAACGTCCTGACTTTC.

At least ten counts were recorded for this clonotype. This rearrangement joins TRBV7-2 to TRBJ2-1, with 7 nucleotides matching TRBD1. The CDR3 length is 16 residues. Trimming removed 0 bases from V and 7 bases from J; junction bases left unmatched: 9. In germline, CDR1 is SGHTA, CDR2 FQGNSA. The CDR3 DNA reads TGTGCCAGCAGCTTAGCCCCTACAGGGGTAGGAAATGAGCAGTTCTTC. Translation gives CASSLAPTGVGNEQFF.

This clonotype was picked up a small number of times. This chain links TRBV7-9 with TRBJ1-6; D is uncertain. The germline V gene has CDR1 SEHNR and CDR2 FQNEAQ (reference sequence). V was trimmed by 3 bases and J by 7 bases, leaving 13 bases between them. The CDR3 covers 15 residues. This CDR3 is CASSFQGSANSPLHF. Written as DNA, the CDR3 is TGTGCCAGCAGCTTCCAAGGTTCGGCAAATTCACCCCTCCACTTT. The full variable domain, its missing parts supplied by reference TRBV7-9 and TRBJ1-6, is DTGVSQNPRHKITKRGQNVTFRCDPISEHNRLYWYRQTLGQGPEFLTYFQNEAQLEKSRLLSDRFSAERPKGSFSTLEIQRTEQGDSAMYLCASSFQGSANSPLHFGNGTRLTVT.

The CDR3, as DNA: TGTGCCAGCAGCCAAGGACTAGCGGGAGGAGTAGATACGCAGTATTTT. Its translation is CASSQGLAGGVDTQYF. The chain carries TRBV4-2 and TRBJ2-3; TRBD2 aligns across 13 bases. CDR3 length: 16 amino acids. Germline V gene sequence: CDR1 LGHNA, CDR2 YNFKEQ. The V and J ends lost 1 base and 5 bases, in that order; junction bases with no gene match: 3.

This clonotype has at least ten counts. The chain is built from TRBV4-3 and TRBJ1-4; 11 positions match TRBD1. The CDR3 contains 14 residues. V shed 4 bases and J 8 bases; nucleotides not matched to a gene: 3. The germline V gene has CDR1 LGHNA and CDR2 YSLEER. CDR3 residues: CASSPGQGAEKLFF. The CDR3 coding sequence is TGCGCCAGCAGCCCTGGACAGGGGGCAGAAAAACTGTTTTTT.

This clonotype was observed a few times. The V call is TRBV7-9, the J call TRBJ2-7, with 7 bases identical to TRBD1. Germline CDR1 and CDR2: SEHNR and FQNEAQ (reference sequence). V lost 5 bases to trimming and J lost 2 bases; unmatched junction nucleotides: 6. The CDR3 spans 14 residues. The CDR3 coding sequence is TGTGCCAGCAGCGCCTGGGACAGAACCTACGAGCAGTACTTC. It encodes CASSAWDRTYEQYF.

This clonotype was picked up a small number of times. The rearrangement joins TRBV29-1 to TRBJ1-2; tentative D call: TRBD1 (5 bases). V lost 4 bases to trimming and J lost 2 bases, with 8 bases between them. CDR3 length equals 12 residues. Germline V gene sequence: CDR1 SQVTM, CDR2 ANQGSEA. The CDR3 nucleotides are TGCAGCGTTGTTAGGACAAACTATGGCTACACCTTC. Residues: CSVVRTNYGYTF.

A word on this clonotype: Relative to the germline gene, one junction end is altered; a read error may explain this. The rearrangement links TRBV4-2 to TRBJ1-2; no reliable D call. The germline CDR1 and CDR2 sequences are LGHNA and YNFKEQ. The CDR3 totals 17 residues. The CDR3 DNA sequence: TGTGCCAGCAGCCAACGGCTCAAAGGATACCTTAACTATGGCCACACCTTC. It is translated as CASSQRLKGYLNYGHTF.

Here the CDR3 DNA reads TGTGCCAGCAGTTCACAAATAGCGGGGGGTTACAATGAGCAGTTCTTC. Amino acid sequence: CASSSQIAGGYNEQFF. V and J are TRBV12-3 or TRBV12-4 and TRBJ2-1, with 10 bases fitting TRBD2. The length of the CDR3 is 16 residues. The ends lost 4 bases at V and 4 bases at J; junction bases unmatched: 7.

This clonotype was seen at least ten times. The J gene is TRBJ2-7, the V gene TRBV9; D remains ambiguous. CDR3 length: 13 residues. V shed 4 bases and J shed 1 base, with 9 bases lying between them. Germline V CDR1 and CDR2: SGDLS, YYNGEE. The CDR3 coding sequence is TGTGCCAGCAGCCCTTCTCTATCCTACGAGCAGTACTTC. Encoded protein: CASSPSLSYEQYF. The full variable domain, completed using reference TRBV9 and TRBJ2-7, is DSGVTQTPKHLITATGQRVTLRCSPRSGDLSVYWYQQSLDQGLQFLIQYYNGEERAKGNILERFSAQQFPDLHSELNLSSLELGDSALYFCASSPSLSYEQYFGPGTRLTVT.

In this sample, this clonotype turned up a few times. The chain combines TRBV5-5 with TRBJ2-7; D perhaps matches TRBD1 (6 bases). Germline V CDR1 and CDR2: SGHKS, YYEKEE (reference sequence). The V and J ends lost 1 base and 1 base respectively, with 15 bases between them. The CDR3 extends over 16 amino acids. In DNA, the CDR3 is TGTGCCAGCAGCTTGCTGGGGGCAGGGCTTTCCTACGAGCAGTACTTC. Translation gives CASSLLGAGLSYEQYF.

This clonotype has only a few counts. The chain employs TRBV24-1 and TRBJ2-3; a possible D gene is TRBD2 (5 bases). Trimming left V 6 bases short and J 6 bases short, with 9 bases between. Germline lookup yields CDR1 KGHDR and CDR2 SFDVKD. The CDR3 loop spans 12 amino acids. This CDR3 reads CATSQEVDTQYF. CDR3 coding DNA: TGTGCCACCAGTCAGGAGGTGGATACGCAGTATTTT.

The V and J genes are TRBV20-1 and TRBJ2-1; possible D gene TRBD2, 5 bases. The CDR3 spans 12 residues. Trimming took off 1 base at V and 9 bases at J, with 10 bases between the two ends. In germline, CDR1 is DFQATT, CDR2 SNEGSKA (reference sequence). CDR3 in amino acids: CSARGPAGEQFF. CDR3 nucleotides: TGCAGTGCTAGAGGCCCCGCGGGTGAGCAGTTCTTC.

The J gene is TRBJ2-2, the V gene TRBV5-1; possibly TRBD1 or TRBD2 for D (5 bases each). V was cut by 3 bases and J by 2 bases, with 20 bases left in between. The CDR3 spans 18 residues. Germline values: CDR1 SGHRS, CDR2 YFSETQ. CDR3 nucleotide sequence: TGCGCCAGCAGCTCAGGGTCTTCTAGCTCAGGAAACACCGGGGAGCTGTTTTTT. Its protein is CASSSGSSSSGNTGELFF.

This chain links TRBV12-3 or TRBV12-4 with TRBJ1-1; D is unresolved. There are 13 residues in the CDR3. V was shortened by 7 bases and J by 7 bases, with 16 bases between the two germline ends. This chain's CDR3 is CASKAREAVEAFF. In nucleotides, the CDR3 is TGTGCCAGCAAGGCAAGGGAGGCGGTTGAAGCTTTCTTT.

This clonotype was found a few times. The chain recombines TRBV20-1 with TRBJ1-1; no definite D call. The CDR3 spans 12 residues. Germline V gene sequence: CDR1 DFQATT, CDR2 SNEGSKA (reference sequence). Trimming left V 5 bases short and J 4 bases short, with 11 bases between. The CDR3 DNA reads TGCAGTGCTTATACGTCGGGCACTGAAGCTTTCTTT. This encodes CSAYTSGTEAFF.

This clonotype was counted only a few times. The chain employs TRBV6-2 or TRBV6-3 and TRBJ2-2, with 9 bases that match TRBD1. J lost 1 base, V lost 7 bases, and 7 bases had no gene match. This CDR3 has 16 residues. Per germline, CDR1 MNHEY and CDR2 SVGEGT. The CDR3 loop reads CASTIRTGVNTGELFF. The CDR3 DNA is TGTGCCAGCACAATTCGGACAGGGGTGAACACCGGGGAGCTGTTTTTT.

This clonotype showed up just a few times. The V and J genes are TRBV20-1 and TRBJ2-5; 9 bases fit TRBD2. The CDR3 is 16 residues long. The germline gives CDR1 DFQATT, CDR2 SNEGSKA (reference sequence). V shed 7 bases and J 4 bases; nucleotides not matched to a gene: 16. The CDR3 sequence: CSGCIAGEMKGETQYF. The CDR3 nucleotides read TGCAGTGGATGTATAGCGGGGGAAATGAAAGGAGAGACCCAGTACTTC.

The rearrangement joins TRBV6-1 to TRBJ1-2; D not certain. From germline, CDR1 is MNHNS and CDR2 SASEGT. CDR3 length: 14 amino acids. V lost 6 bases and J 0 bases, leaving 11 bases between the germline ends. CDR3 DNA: TGTGCCAGCAGAAAACAGCCTGCTAACTATGGCTACACCTTC. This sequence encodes CASRKQPANYGYTF.